This passage covers 30 T cell receptor beta chains from one sample sequenced in a study of T cell repertoires in cytomegalovirus infection. TCRdb ran MiXCR on the reads and lists one entry per CDR3 protein. The sample carries about 570,000 distinct CDR3 sequences, around 40% recorded once. Their antigens remain unidentified. The sequenced sample was cultured PBMCs, obtained from culture after CMV antigen stimulation. The receptors derive from a human donor in good health (CMV status not recorded). Some clones in this sample may be carry-over from other donors' samples.

This clonotype was detected only a few times. This chain joins TRBV27 and TRBJ2-3; weak D call: TRBD1 (6 bases). The CDR3 covers 12 residues. V lost 5 bases to trimming and J lost 8 bases, with 11 bases between them. Looked up from germline, CDR1 is MNHEY and CDR2 is SMNVEV (reference sequence). CDR3 sequence: CASSKQGGTQYF. Here the CDR3 DNA reads TGTGCCAGCAGTAAACAGGGCGGTACGCAGTATTTT.

This clonotype was counted only a few times. The chain employs TRBV7-9 and TRBJ2-3; weak D call: TRBD1 (5 bases). Trimming left V 4 bases short and J 1 base short, with 9 bases between. The CDR3 extends over 14 amino acids. Germline loops: CDR1 SEHNR, CDR2 FQNEAQ (reference sequence). CDR3 nucleotides: TGTGCCAGCAGCTCCGAACAGGGCACAGATACGCAGTATTTT. Amino acids: CASSSEQGTDTQYF.

The chain couples TRBV20-1 to TRBJ2-3; D is undetermined. V was clipped by 7 bases and J by 0 bases, with 8 bases between them. The CDR3 has 12 amino acids. Germline-derived CDR1 and CDR2 are DFQATT and SNEGSKA (reference sequence). As DNA, the CDR3 is TGCAGTGTTCAGAGGAGCACAGATACGCAGTATTTT. The encoded protein is CSVQRSTDTQYF.

V is TRBV7-2 and J is TRBJ1-1; D uncertain. Germline loops: CDR1 SGHTA, CDR2 FQGNSA. The length of the CDR3 is 15 residues. V lost 6 bases, J lost 1 base, and 15 bases lay in between. DNA of the CDR3: TGTGCCAGCAGTGATGTTGGGGAGGGGAACACTGAAGCTTTCTTT. This encodes CASSDVGEGNTEAFF. Combining the CDR3 with reference TRBV7-2 and TRBJ1-1 gives the whole variable domain GAGVSQSPSNKVTEKGKDVELRCDPISGHTALYWYRQSLGQGLEFLIYFQGNSAPDKSGLPSDRFSAERTGGSVSTLTIQRTQQEDSAVYLCASSDVGEGNTEAFFGQGTRLTVV.

The CDR3 coding sequence is TGTGCCAGCGTCCAATACCGGGACAATGAGCAGTTCTTC. Encoded protein: CASVQYRDNEQFF. The rearrangement uses TRBV2 and TRBJ2-1; D uncertain. The V and J ends lost 8 bases and 5 bases respectively, with 13 bases between them. Germline V lookup: CDR1 SNHLY, CDR2 FYNNEI. The CDR3 covers 13 residues.

This clonotype showed up just a few times. V is TRBV7-9 and J is TRBJ1-3; perhaps TRBD1 as D (6 bases). CDR3 length: 13 residues. Germline CDR1 and CDR2: SEHNR and FQNEAQ (reference sequence). The V end was cut by 7 bases, the J end by 2 bases, with 9 bases between. The CDR3 loop reads CASTGGPGNTIYF. DNA for the CDR3: TGTGCCAGCACGGGGGGGCCTGGAAACACCATATATTTT.

CDR3 DNA: TGTGCCAGCAGTCGTCCCTTTATTAGCTCGAACACTGAAGCTTTCTTT. Amino acid sequence: CASSRPFISSNTEAFF. The chain combines TRBV28 with TRBJ1-1, with D uncertain. The CDR3 sequence is 16 residues long. Trimming took 5 bases from V and 1 from J, leaving 17 bases between them. The germline V gene encodes CDR1 MDHEN and CDR2 SYDVKM.

The genes are TRBV3-1 and TRBJ2-7, with D unclear. The V and J ends lost 3 bases and 0 bases respectively, with 12 bases between them. Germline V lookup: CDR1 LGHDT, CDR2 YNNKEL (reference sequence). This CDR3 is built from 15 residues. CDR3 DNA: TGTGCCAGCAGCCACTTCGCCGGATACTCCTACGAGCAGTACTTC. Translating gives CASSHFAGYSYEQYF.

J is TRBJ1-2 and V is TRBV7-6; 7 positions match TRBD1. Unmatched junction bases numbered 8, after V lost 3 bases and J lost 4 bases. Germline V gene lookup returns CDR1 SGHVS and CDR2 FNYEAQ. The CDR3 consists of 15 residues. Written as DNA, the CDR3 is TGTGCCAGCAGCTTGCTCCCGGGACAGACCTATGGCTACACCTTC. Protein product: CASSLLPGQTYGYTF.

The chain uses TRBV12-3 or TRBV12-4 and TRBJ2-1; D is possibly TRBD2 (5 bases). This CDR3 has 14 amino acids. The V end lost 6 bases, the J end lost 7 bases, and 16 bases lay between the germline ends. In nucleotides, the CDR3 is TGTGCCAGCAGAGTTTCAGGAGGTGGTAATGAGCAGTTCTTC. The encoded protein is CASRVSGGGNEQFF.

This clonotype occurred a few times. V and J are TRBV20-1 and TRBJ2-3; D not resolved. The CDR3 length is 19 residues. V was pared by 3 bases and J by 2 bases, with 27 bases between. Germline V gene lookup returns CDR1 DFQATT and CDR2 SNEGSKA (reference sequence). The CDR3 loop reads CSASRPMAESPHTTDTQYF. The DNA of the CDR3 is TGCAGTGCTAGCCGCCCTATGGCGGAATCTCCCCATACCACAGATACGCAGTATTTT.

This chain uses TRBV19 with TRBJ2-7, with 8 bases identical to TRBD2. Germline V gives CDR1 LNHDA, CDR2 SQIVND (reference sequence). The CDR3 is made up of 17 amino acids. V trimming: 4 bases; J trimming: 5 bases; junction bases outside the gene matches: 16. The CDR3 here is CASSTDGGARRRNEQYF. Here the CDR3 DNA reads TGTGCCAGTAGTACAGACGGGGGGGCAAGAAGACGGAACGAGCAGTACTTC.

This rearrangement joins TRBV5-5 to TRBJ1-2, with no clear D. V was trimmed by 0 bases and J by 0 bases, leaving 9 bases between them. The germline V gene encodes CDR1 SGHKS and CDR2 YYEKEE (reference sequence). This CDR3 comprises 15 residues. CDR3 DNA: TGTGCCAGCAGCTTGGCTGGGTTTGCTAACTATGGCTACACCTTC. This sequence encodes CASSLAGFANYGYTF.

This clonotype was counted a few times. The chain couples TRBV11-2 to TRBJ1-1; D ambiguous. V shed 3 bases and J shed 2 bases, with 25 bases lying between them. The CDR3 is 19 amino acids. Germline CDR1 and CDR2: SGHAT and FQNNGV. In DNA form, the CDR3 reads TGTGCCAGCAGCTTTCCATCGGGGAGGATGGGTTGGGGTAACACTGAAGCTTTCTTT. It encodes CASSFPSGRMGWGNTEAFF.

This clonotype has at least ten counts. This chain's CDR3 is CASSYRGSNQPQHF. The CDR3 nucleotides are TGTGCCAGCAGCTACAGGGGAAGCAATCAGCCCCAGCATTTT. The J gene is TRBJ1-5, the V gene TRBV6-2 or TRBV6-3, with 7 bases lining up with TRBD1. This CDR3 is 14 amino acids long. Trimming took 6 bases from V and 1 from J; bases not matched to a gene: 3. CDR1 MNHEY and CDR2 SVGEGT come from the germline V gene.

This chain connects TRBV7-6 to TRBJ2-3, with 8 bases identical to TRBD2. V shed 6 bases and J 2 bases; nucleotides not matched to a gene: 10. The CDR3 extends over 16 amino acids. CDR1 SGHVS and CDR2 FNYEAQ come from the germline V gene. The CDR3, as DNA: TGTGCCAGCAGTCGGGCGTACGGGAGGGACACAGATACGCAGTATTTT. Protein sequence: CASSRAYGRDTDTQYF. Complete variable domain (other parts from reference TRBV7-6 and TRBJ2-3): GAGVSQSPRYKVTKRGQDVALRCDPISGHVSLYWYRQALGQGPEFLTYFNYEAQQDKSGLPNDRFSAERPEGSISTLTIQRTEQRDSAMYRCASSRAYGRDTDTQYFGPGTRLTVL.

This clonotype appeared a few times. The gene calls are TRBV27 and TRBJ1-1; 10 positions match TRBD1. The CDR3 covers 14 residues. The J segment lost 5 bases and the V segment lost 5 bases, leaving 5 bases of the junction unmatched. Germline values: CDR1 MNHEY, CDR2 SMNVEV (reference sequence). The CDR3 reads CASSDRGLRTEAFF. Written as DNA, the CDR3 is TGTGCCAGCAGTGACAGGGGGCTTCGAACTGAAGCTTTCTTT.

This clonotype was counted between two and nine times. This sequence joins TRBV4-1 and TRBJ1-1; D gene uncertain. This CDR3 is 15 amino acids long. Trimming shortened V by 2 bases and J by 0 bases, and 10 bases separated the two germline ends. The germline V gene encodes CDR1 MGHRA and CDR2 YSYEKL. The CDR3: CASSQKVLMNTEAFF. DNA for the CDR3: TGCGCCAGCAGCCAAAAGGTCCTGATGAACACTGAAGCTTTCTTT.

This clonotype came up many times. The chain combines TRBV7-2 with TRBJ2-7, with D possibly matching TRBD1 (6 bases). V was pared by 2 bases and J by 2 bases, with 10 bases between. The CDR3 has 14 amino acids. CDR1 and CDR2 (germline): SGHTA, FQGNSA. This CDR3 is CASSLYRDTYEQYF. The CDR3, as DNA: TGTGCCAGCAGCTTATACCGGGACACCTACGAGCAGTACTTC.

V is TRBV7-9 and J is TRBJ2-5; TRBD1 is a possible D gene (5 bases). In germline, CDR1 is SEHNR, CDR2 FQNEAQ (reference sequence). V was pared by 6 bases and J by 1 base, with 21 bases between. The CDR3 runs to 17 residues. CDR3 sequence (DNA): TGTGCCAGCAGACCATCATTGGCGCAGGGAAGCCAAGAGACCCAGTACTTC. Translated, it gives CASRPSLAQGSQETQYF. The entire variable domain, with the rest obtained from reference TRBV7-9 and TRBJ2-5, is as follows: DTGVSQNPRHKITKRGQNVTFRCDPISEHNRLYWYRQTLGQGPEFLTYFQNEAQLEKSRLLSDRFSAERPKGSFSTLEIQRTEQGDSAMYLCASRPSLAQGSQETQYFGPGTRLLVL.

This chain uses TRBV7-2 with TRBJ2-7; D perhaps matches TRBD2 (5 bases). With 5 bases removed from V and 4 bases from J, the gap between germline ends came to 15 bases. This CDR3 is built from 14 residues. Germline lookup yields CDR1 SGHTA and CDR2 FQGNSA. The CDR3 DNA sequence: TGTGCCAGCAGCCCTCCCGCTAGCAGGTACGAGCAGTACTTC. This sequence encodes CASSPPASRYEQYF.

This clonotype was found many times. The chain couples TRBV7-2 to TRBJ2-1; D ambiguous. The ends were cut back, 8 bases at V and 2 bases at J, with 19 bases in the middle. Germline-derived CDR1 and CDR2 are SGHTA and FQGNSA. CDR3 length: 16 residues. The CDR3 is CASVRLATSPYNEQFF. The CDR3 DNA reads TGTGCCAGCGTTCGACTGGCGACATCCCCCTACAATGAGCAGTTCTTC.

The rearrangement links TRBV27 to TRBJ2-3; D may be TRBD1 or TRBD2 (5 bases each). Trimming took 5 bases from V and 4 from J, leaving 19 bases between them. Germline-derived CDR1 and CDR2 are MNHEY and SMNVEV (reference sequence). CDR3 length: 16 residues. This chain's CDR3 is CASSHAGQGGSDTQYF. The CDR3 DNA follows: TGTGCCAGCAGTCACGCGGGTCAGGGCGGGTCAGATACGCAGTATTTT.

This chain connects TRBV6-5 to TRBJ1-1; unclear D gene. The germline V and J ends were trimmed by 6 bases and 1 base, with 12 bases remaining between them. Per germline, CDR1 MNHEY and CDR2 SVGAGI. The CDR3 has 14 residues. Here the CDR3 reads CASRTRQGNTEAFF. CDR3 DNA: TGTGCCAGCAGAACAAGGCAAGGGAACACTGAAGCTTTCTTT.

This chain links TRBV11-1 with TRBJ2-2; TRBD2 agrees at 7 bases. V was clipped by 4 bases and J by 0 bases; unmatched bases: 14. This CDR3 is 19 amino acids long. The germline gives CDR1 SGHAT, CDR2 FQDESV (reference sequence). The CDR3 sequence: CASSSRPASGIANTGELFF. The CDR3 bases are TGTGCCAGCAGCTCCCGCCCAGCTAGCGGAATCGCGAACACCGGGGAGCTGTTTTTT.

The rearrangement joins TRBV3-1 to TRBJ2-1; the D is unclear. CDR1 and CDR2 from the germline V gene are LGHDT and YNNKEL (reference sequence). The CDR3 is made up of 16 amino acids. V was shortened by 3 bases and J by 8 bases, with 20 bases between the two germline ends. The CDR3 reads CASSQESLPRLDEQFF. CDR3 coding DNA: TGTGCCAGCAGCCAGGAAAGCCTACCCAGGTTGGATGAGCAGTTCTTC.

In its sample, this clonotype was seen once. The CDR3 nucleotides are TGCAGTGCGTCAGCTCTGGACAGCTCCTACGAGCAGTACTTC. It specifies CSASALDSSYEQYF. V usage is TRBV20-1 and J usage is TRBJ2-7; tentatively, D is TRBD1 (6 bases). The CDR3 is made up of 14 amino acids. Looked up from germline, CDR1 is DFQATT and CDR2 is SNEGSKA (reference sequence). Trimming left V 6 bases short and J 0 bases short, with 15 bases between.

For this clonotype: A read error may explain this, as a much larger clone is one base away. The conserved phenylalanine or tryptophan is not found at the CDR3 terminus, so this likely reflects a read error. The chain uses TRBV7-2 and TRBJ1-5; D remains unclear. Germline assignment: CDR1 SGHTA and CDR2 FQGNSA. Trimming pared 3 bases from V and 0 bases from J, leaving 9 bases between. This CDR3 has 15 residues. The CDR3 DNA is TGTGCCAGCAGCTTCTTGGAGAATAGCAATCAGCCCCAGCATCTT. Encoded protein: CASSFLENSNQPQHL.

This clonotype has a handful of counts. The genes are TRBV12-5 and TRBJ1-4, with TRBD1 identical over 8 bases. The V segment lost 4 bases and the J segment 10 bases; nucleotides outside the gene matches: 17. Germline CDR1 LGHNT, CDR2 FRNRAP. CDR3 length: 17 residues. The CDR3 nucleotides read TGTGCTAGTGGTTCGATATTATCGGGGACAGGAATAGGAAAACTGTTTTTT. The encoded protein is CASGSILSGTGIGKLFF.

This clonotype was observed a handful of times. CDR3 amino acids: CASSRREVLGNQPQHF. The CDR3 DNA reads TGTGCCAGCAGCCGAAGAGAGGTTTTGGGCAATCAGCCCCAGCATTTT. The chain couples TRBV7-8 to TRBJ1-5; D is unclear. CDR1 and CDR2 (germline): SGHVS, FQNEAQ. Trimming cost V 5 bases and J 2 bases, with 16 bases left between them. The CDR3 contains 16 residues.